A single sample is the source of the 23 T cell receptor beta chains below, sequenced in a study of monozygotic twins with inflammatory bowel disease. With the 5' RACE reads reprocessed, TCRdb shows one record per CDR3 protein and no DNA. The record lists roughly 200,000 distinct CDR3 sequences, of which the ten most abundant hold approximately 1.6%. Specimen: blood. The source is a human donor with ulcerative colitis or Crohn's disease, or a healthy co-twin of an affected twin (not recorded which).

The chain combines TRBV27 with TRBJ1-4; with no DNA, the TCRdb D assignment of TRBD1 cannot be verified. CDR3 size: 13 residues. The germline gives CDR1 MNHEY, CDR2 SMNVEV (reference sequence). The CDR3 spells CASSLSRAEKLFF.

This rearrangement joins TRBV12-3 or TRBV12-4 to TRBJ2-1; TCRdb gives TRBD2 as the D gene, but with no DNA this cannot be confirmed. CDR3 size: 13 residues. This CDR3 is CASRGGTYNEQFF.

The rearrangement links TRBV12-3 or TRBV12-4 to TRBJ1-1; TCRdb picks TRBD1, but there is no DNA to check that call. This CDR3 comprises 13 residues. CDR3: CASSLKGDTEAFF.

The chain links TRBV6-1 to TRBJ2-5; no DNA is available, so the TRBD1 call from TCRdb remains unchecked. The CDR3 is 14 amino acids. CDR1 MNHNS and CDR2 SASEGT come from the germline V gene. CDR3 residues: CASSKQGSQETQYF.

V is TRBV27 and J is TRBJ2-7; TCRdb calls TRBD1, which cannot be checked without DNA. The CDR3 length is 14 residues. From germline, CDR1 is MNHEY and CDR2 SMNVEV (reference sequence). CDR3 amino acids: CASSLYRNLYEQYF.

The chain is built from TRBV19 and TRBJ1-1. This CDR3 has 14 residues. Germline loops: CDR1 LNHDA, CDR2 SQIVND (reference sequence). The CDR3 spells CASSTLLRNTEAFF.

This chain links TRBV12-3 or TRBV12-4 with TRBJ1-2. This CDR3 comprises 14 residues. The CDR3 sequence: CASRLVGIRDGYTF.

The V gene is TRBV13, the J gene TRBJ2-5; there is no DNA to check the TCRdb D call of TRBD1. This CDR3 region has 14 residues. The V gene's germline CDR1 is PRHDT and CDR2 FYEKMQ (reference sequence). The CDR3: CASSYTRVSGTQYF. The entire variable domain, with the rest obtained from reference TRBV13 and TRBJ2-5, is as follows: AAGVIQSPRHLIKEKRETATLKCYPIPRHDTVYWYQQGPGQDPQFLISFYEKMQSDKGSIPDRFSAQQFSDYHSELNMSSLELGDSALYFCASSYTRVSGTQYFGPGTRLLVL.

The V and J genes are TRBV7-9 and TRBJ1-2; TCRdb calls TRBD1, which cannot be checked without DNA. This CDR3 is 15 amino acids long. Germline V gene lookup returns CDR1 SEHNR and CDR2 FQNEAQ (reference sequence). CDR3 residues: CASSLGSGANYGYTF.

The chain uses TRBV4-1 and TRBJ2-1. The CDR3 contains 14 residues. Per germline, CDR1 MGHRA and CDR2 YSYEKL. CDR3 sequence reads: CASSQDLERNEQFF.

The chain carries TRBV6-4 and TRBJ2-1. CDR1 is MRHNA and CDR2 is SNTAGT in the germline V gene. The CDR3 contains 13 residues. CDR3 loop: CASSDSAHNEQFF.

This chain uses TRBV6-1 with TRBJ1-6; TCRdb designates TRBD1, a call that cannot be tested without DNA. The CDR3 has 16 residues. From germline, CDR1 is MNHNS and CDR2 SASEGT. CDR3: CASSARTGEAVSPLHF.

CDR3 region: CASSEKMAGNTEAFF. V is TRBV10-2 and J is TRBJ1-1. The CDR3 has 15 amino acids. The V gene's germline CDR1 is WSHSY and CDR2 SAAADI.

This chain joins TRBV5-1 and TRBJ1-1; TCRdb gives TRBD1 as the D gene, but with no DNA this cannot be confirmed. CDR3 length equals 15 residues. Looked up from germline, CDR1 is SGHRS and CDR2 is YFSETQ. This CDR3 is CASSLEGHQNTEAFF.

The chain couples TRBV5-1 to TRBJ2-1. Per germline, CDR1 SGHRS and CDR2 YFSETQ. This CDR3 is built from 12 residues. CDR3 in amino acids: CASSWGGPEQFF.

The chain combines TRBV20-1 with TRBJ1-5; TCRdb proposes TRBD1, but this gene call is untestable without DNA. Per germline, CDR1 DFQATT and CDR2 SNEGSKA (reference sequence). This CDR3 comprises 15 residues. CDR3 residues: CSAPGPGWANQPQHF.

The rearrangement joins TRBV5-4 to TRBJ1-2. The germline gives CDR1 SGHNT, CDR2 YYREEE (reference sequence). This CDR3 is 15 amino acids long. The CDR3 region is CASSLLSGTGYGYTF.

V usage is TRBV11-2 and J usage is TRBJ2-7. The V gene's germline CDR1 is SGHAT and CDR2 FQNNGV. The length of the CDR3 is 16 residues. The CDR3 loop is CASSQLGKVDSYEQYF.

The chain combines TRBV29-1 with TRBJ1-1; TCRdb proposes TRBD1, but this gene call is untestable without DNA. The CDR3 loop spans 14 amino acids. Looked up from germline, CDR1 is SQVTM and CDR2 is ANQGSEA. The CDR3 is CSVDLAGTGTEAFF.

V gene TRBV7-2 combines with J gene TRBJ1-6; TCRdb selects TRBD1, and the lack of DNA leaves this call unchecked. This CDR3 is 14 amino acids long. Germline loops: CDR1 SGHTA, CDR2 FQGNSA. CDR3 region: CASSLDRGNSPLHF.

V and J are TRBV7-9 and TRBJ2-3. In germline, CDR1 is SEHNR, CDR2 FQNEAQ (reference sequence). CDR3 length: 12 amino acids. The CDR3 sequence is CASSQTSDTQYF.

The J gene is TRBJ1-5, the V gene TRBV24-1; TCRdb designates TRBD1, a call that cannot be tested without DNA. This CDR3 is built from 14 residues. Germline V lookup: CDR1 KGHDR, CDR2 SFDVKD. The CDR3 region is CATSDWDRNQPQHF.

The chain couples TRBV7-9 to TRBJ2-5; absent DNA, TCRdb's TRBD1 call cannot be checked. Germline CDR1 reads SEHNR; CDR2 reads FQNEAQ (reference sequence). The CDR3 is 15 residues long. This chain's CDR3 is CASSLARGGGETQYF.